This T cell receptor (beta chain) was profiled in a study of control samples from healthy donors and cancer patients. Looked up from germline, CDR1 is MNHNY and CDR2 is SVGAGI (reference sequence). Trimming cost V 2 bases and J 3 bases, with 8 bases left between them. This CDR3 region has 13 residues. Clones were read by immunoSEQ multiplex PCR, and TCRdb kept only the in-frame ones, dropping some. The sample carries roughly 76,000 clones, around 94% recorded once. This chain connects TRBV6-6 to TRBJ2-7; the D is unclear. The source of this sequence is a woman in her late teens or twenties in good health. Input material: blood. Here the CDR3 DNA reads TGTGCCAGCAGTTACGGTGGTTACTACGAGCAGTACTTC. Translated, it gives CASSYGGYYEQYF.